This T cell receptor (beta chain) was documented in a study of spatial heterogeneity in lung cancer. About the study: Detection of beta-chain sequences consistently exceeded that of alpha-chain sequences.

Described time point: sample taken at primary tumor resection. Sequencing covered unsorted whole RNA taken from tumor, nontumor lung or frozen PBMC. Patients with untreated early-stage non-small cell lung cancer, numbering 72, were the donors. Unique molecular identifiers, one per molecule, were present on every TCR cDNA molecule. TCRdb re-called the 5' RACE reads through MiXCR, storing one row per CDR3 protein. The sample contains about 17,000 distinct CDR3 sequences, about a fifth of which appear only once. There are 16 residues in the CDR3. V lost 0 bases and J 4 bases, leaving 14 bases between the germline ends. Germline V lookup: CDR1 SGDLS, CDR2 YYNGEE.

The chain uses TRBV9 and TRBJ2-1, with D tentatively TRBD2 (5 bases). The TCR comes from a female donor with early-stage non-small cell lung cancer. The source material was PBMCs, sampled at surgery. The CDR3 reads CASSVDPSITYNEQFF. For the CDR3, the DNA is TGTGCCAGCAGCGTAGACCCTAGCATTACGTACAATGAGCAGTTCTTC.